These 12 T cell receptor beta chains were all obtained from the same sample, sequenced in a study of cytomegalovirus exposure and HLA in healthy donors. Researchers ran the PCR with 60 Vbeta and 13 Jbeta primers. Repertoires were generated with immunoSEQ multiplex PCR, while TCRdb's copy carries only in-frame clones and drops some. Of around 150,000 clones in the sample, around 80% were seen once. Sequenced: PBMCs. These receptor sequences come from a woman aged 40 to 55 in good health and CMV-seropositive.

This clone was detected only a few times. The CDR3 loop is CASSLDQGAGANVLTF. CDR3 DNA: TGCGCCAGCAGCTTGGATCAGGGGGCTGGGGCCAACGTCCTGACTTTC. The chain has TRBV5-1 and TRBJ2-6; 7 bases map to TRBD1. CDR1 is SGHRS, CDR2 YFSETQ, per germline. This CDR3 spans 16 amino acids. J was trimmed by 2 bases and V by 0 bases; bases with no gene match: 2.

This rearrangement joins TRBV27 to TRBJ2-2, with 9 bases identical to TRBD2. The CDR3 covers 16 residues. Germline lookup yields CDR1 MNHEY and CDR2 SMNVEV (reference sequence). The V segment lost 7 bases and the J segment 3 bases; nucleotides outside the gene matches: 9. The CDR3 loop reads CASIMSGRLDTGELFF. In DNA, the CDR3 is TGTGCCAGCATTATGAGCGGGAGGTTGGACACCGGGGAGCTGTTTTTT.

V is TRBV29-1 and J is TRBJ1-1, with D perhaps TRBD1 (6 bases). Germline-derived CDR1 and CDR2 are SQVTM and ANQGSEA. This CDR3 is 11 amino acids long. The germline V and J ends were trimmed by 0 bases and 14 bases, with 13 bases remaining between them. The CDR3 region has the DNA TGCAGCGTTGAAGATTCAAGGACAGAATTCTTT. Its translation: CSVEDSRTEFF.

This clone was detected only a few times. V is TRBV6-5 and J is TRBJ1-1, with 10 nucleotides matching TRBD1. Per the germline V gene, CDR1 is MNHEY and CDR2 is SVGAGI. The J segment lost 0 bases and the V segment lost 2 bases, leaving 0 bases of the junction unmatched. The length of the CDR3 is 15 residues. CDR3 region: CASSYGTGVNTEAFF. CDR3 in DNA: TGTGCCAGCAGTTACGGGACAGGGGTGAACACTGAAGCTTTCTTT.

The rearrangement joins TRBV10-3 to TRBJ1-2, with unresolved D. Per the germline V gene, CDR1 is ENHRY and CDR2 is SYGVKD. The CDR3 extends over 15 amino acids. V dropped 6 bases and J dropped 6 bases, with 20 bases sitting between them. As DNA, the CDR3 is TGTGCCATCAGCCTTCTTGTGGCGGAGCCCAATGGCTACACCTTC. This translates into CAISLLVAEPNGYTF.

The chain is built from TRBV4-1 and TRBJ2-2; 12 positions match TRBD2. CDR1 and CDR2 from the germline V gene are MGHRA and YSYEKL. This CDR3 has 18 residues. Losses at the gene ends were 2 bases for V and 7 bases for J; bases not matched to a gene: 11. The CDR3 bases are TGCGCCAGCAGCCAACAACTCCGGACTAGCGGGAAGGTCGGGGAGCTGTTTTTT. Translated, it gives CASSQQLRTSGKVGELFF.

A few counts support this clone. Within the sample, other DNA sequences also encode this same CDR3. The DNA of the CDR3 is TGTGCCAGCAGCCTGAGCAATCAGCCCCAGCATTTT. It yields the protein CASSLSNQPQHF. The chain joins TRBV7-2 to TRBJ1-5; no reliable D call. Trimming took off 5 bases at V and 1 base at J, with 3 bases between the two ends. CDR1 and CDR2 (germline): SGHTA, FQGNSA. This CDR3 has 12 amino acids. The complete variable domain, with remaining parts taken from reference TRBV7-2 and TRBJ1-5, reads GAGVSQSPSNKVTEKGKDVELRCDPISGHTALYWYRQSLGQGLEFLIYFQGNSAPDKSGLPSDRFSAERTGGSVSTLTIQRTQQEDSAVYLCASSLSNQPQHFGDGTRLSIL.

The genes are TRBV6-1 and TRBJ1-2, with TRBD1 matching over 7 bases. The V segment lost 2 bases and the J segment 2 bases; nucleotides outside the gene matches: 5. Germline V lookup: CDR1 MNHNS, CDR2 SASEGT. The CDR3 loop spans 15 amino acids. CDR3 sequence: CASSERQGVNYGYTF. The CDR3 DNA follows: TGTGCCAGCAGTGAACGACAGGGCGTCAACTATGGCTACACCTTC.

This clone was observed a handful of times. CDR3 protein: CASSLGTETEAFF. The CDR3 DNA sequence: TGTGCCAGCAGCTTGGGTACCGAGACTGAAGCTTTCTTT. The chain carries TRBV5-4 and TRBJ1-1; D gene unclear. The CDR3 sequence is 13 residues long. Germline V gene data show CDR1 as SGHNT and CDR2 as YYREEE (reference sequence). V lost 0 bases to trimming and J lost 5 bases, with 8 bases between them.

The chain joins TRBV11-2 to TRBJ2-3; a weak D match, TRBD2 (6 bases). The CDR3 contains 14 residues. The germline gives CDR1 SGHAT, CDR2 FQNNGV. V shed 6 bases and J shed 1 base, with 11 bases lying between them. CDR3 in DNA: TGTGCCAGCAGTCTTAGCGGAGGCACAGATACGCAGTATTTT. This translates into CASSLSGGTDTQYF.

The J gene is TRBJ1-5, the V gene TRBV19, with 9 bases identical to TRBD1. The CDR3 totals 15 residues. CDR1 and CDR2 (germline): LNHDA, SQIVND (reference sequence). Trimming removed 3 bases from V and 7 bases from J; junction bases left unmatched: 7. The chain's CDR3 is CASSIRVQGAQPQHF. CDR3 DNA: TGTGCCAGTAGTATTCGGGTACAGGGGGCCCAGCCCCAGCATTTT.

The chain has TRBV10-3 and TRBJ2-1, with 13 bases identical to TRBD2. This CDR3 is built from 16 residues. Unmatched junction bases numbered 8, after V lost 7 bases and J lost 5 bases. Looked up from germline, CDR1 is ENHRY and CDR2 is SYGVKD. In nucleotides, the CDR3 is TGTGCCATCAATCCTAAGGGACTAGCGGGGAACAATGAGCAGTTCTTC. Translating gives CAINPKGLAGNNEQFF.